The clone carrying this T cell receptor (beta chain) showed up just once. Its antigen is still unknown. Germline CDR1 reads SGHRS; CDR2 reads YFSETQ. V was shortened by 6 bases and J by 5 bases, with 17 bases between the two germline ends. There are 14 residues in the CDR3. The data are from a study of cytomegalovirus exposure and HLA in healthy donors. Regarding the study as a whole: Cytomegalovirus-associated status was assigned to 164 TCR beta chains.

TCRdb's copy holds only in-frame clones and misses some; the assay was immunoSEQ multiplex PCR. The data contain some 90,000 clones, approximately 96% of them seen just once; the ten biggest clones take up more than 0.65%. The chain recombines TRBV5-1 with TRBJ1-2; D is ambiguous. Specimen: PBMCs. The receptor comes from a man aged 18 to 30 in good health and CMV-seronegative. This CDR3 reads CASNVGMGKYGYTF. The CDR3 DNA is TGCGCCAGCAATGTCGGGATGGGGAAGTATGGCTACACCTTC.